The entry that follows covers one T cell receptor beta chain sequence. Reanalyzing the 5' RACE reads, TCRdb keeps one entry per CDR3 protein, without DNA. The repertoire table contains 400,000 or so distinct CDR3 sequences. This sample is drawn from a study of T cells expressing NK-cell markers. The germline CDR1 and CDR2 sequences are SGHRS and YFSETQ. This CDR3 contains 16 residues. This receptor was identified in a woman in her 50s in good health. Sequenced material: blood T cells: a sorted CD56 or NKG2C T cell subset, CD4+ or CD8+ T cells, or bulk PBMC T cells (not recorded which). The chain employs TRBV5-1 and TRBJ2-3; the D gene TCRdb calls, TRBD2, cannot be checked with no DNA. CDR3: CASGLAGGARTDTQYF.